This is a list of T cell receptor beta chains from one sample in a study of untreated major depressive disorder. The assay was immunoSEQ multiplex PCR, and TCRdb's table has in-frame clones only and misses some. The sample consists of tens of thousands of clones, about 93% of them appearing once. Specimen: CD4+ T cells from PBMCs. Receptors originate from a man aged 30-40 years in good health. Both conserved end residues are part of each CDR3. D genes are given only for firm matches. Only part of the rows carry a size: once, few, many, or a class if the clone is expanded.

>-|-|16|TRBJ1-1|TRBV18
TGTGCCAGCTCACCACCGTCAGTCAATATGAACACTGAAGCTTTCTTT
CASSPPSVNMNTEAFF
>-|-|15|TRBJ2-4|TRBV5-8
TGTGCCAGCAGCTGGGCCTCGCTGGGGGGAAACATTCAGTACTTC
CASSWASLGGNIQYF
>-|TRBD2|18|TRBJ2-1|TRBV5-1
TGCGCCAGCAGCCTTGAGGTGTTAGCGGGAGGGCCTGGGAATGAGCAGTTCTTC
CASSLEVLAGGPGNEQFF
>once|-|15|TRBJ2-5|TRBV5-6
TGTGCCAGCAGCTTGAAGGGGTCTAGCCAAGAGACCCAGTACTTC
CASSLKGSSQETQYF
>-|-|13|TRBJ1-1|TRBV29-1
TGCAGCGTTGGGGGAGGCACGAACACTGAAGCTTTCTTT
CSVGGGTNTEAFF
>-|-|12|TRBJ1-2|TRBV5-6
TGTGCCAGCAGCTTGGGAGTCGCTAGCTACACCTTC
CASSLGVASYTF
>few|TRBD2|16|TRBJ2-1|TRBV7-6
TGTGCCAGCAGCTTCCAGACTAGCGGGAGGCGTAATGAGCAGTTCTTC
CASSFQTSGRRNEQFF
>-|-|12|TRBJ1-5|TRBV2
TGTGCCAGCAGTGCGGGGAATCAGCCCCAGCATTTT
CASSAGNQPQHF
>-|TRBD1|14|TRBJ1-2|TRBV19
TGTGCCAGTAGTATTTGGGGACAGAATTATGGCTACACCTTC
CASSIWGQNYGYTF
>-|-|15|TRBJ1-2|TRBV5-4
TGTGCCAGCAGCTTTGAAACAGGCGCTAACTATGGCTACACCTTC
CASSFETGANYGYTF
>once|TRBD2|14|TRBJ2-1|TRBV5-6
TGTGCCAGCAGCTCGGGACTAGCGAGTAGTGAGCAGTTCTTC
CASSSGLASSEQFF
>-|-|14|TRBJ2-7|TRBV5-1
TGCGCCAGCGGCCACCCTACAGGGATGCGGGAGCAGTACTTC
CASGHPTGMREQYF
>-|-|19|TRBJ2-3|TRBV12-5
TGTGCTAGTGGTTTGGTAAGGGACGGGGAATTGACTAGCACAGATACGCAGTATTTT
CASGLVRDGELTSTDTQYF
>-|-|16|TRBJ1-5|TRBV10-3
TGTGCCATCAGCGCGGGACTCGCGAAGGGCAATCAGCCCCAGCATTTT
CAISAGLAKGNQPQHF
>-|-|15|TRBJ2-1|TRBV5-1
TGCGCCAGCAGCCCGGACCCTAGCTCCTACAATGAGCAGTTCTTC
CASSPDPSSYNEQFF
>once|-|13|TRBJ1-4|TRBV5-4
TGTGCCAGCAGCTTACAGATGGGGGAAAAACTGTTTTTT
CASSLQMGEKLFF